This T cell receptor (beta chain) is from a study of T-cell reconstitution after alpha-beta-depleted transplantation in children. This CDR3 is built from 14 residues. V was pared by 3 bases and J by 6 bases, with 6 bases of the junction left unmatched. Germline CDR1 reads SGHRS; CDR2 reads YFSETQ. Preparation of the TCRbeta library used unique molecular identifiers. TCRdb reprocessed the PCR reads with MiXCR, giving one entry per CDR3 protein. The sample yields roughly 590,000 distinct CDR3 sequences, 16% seen once. The V call is TRBV5-1, the J call TRBJ1-5; 7 nucleotides match TRBD1. The origin of this receptor is a human donor who donated a stem cell graft to a child with acute myeloid leukemia. The specimen comprised PBMCs from the stem cell graft donor, sampled from the stem cell graft. The CDR3, as DNA: TGCGCCAGCAGCTCGACAGGGCTAAGTCAGCCCCAGCATTTT. Its translation is CASSSTGLSQPQHF.